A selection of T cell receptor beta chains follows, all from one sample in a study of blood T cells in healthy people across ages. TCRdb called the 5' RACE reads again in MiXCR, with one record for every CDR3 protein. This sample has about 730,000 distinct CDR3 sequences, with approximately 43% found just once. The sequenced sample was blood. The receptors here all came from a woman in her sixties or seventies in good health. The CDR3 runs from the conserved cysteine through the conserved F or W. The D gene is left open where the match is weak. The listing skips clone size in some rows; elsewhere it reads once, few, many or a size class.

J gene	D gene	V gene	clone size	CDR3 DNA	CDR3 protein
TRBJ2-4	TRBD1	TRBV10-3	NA	TGTGCCATCAGTGAGGACAGGGGACGCAAAAACATTCAGTACTTC	CAISEDRGRKNIQYF
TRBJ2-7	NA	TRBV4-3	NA	TGCGCCAGCAGCCAAGATGGGACGTTAACCTACGAGCAGTACTTC	CASSQDGTLTYEQYF
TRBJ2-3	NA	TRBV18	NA	TGTGCCGGCTCACCGACAGCAAGCGGGGATACGCAGTATTTT	CAGSPTASGDTQYF
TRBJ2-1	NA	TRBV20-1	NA	TGCAGTGCTAGTTCCCGGACTTCCTCTAAGCAGTTCTTC	CSASSRTSSKQFF
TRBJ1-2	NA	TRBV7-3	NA	TGTGCCAGCAGCTTATCAGGGGTTGGCTACACCTTC	CASSLSGVGYTF
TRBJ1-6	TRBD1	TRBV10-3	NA	TGTGCCATCAGTGGGAAAACAGGGGGCTCCTATAATTCACCCCTCCACTTT	CAISGKTGGSYNSPLHF
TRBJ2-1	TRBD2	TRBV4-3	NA	TGCGCCAGCAGCCCTAGCCCCGGGACTATAATCAATGAGCAGTTCTTC	CASSPSPGTIINEQFF
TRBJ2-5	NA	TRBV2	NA	TGTGCCATGGGAGGGGACAGGGAGACCCAGTACTTC	CAMGGDRETQYF
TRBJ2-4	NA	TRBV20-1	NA	TGCAGTGCTAGACAGGGCGGAAACAATCAGTACTTC	CSARQGGNNQYF
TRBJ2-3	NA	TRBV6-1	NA	TGTGCCAGCAGTGAAAAGCGGGCCGGCACAGATACGCAGTATTTT	CASSEKRAGTDTQYF
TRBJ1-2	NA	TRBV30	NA	TGTGCCTGGTCAAGGGGGATCGGCTATGGCTACACCTTC	CAWSRGIGYGYTF
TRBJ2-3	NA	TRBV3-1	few	TGTGCCAGCAGCCACTTCACAGATACGCAGTATTTT	CASSHFTDTQYF
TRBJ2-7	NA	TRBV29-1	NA	TGCAGCGTTGAAGGAGGGAAAGAAACCTACGAGCAGTACTTC	CSVEGGKETYEQYF
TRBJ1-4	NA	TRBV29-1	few	TGCAGCGCCTTGACAGGAGTTAATGAAAAACTGTTTTTT	CSALTGVNEKLFF
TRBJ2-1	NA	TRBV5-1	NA	TGCGCCAGCAGCCGGCAGGTTTTGAATGAGCAGTTCTTC	CASSRQVLNEQFF
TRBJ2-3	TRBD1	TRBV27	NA	TGTGCCAGCAAGAGGGGGCGTGCAGATACGCAGTATTTT	CASKRGRADTQYF
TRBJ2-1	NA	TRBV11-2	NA	TGTGCCAGCAGCTCTTTAGGACTCGGGTGGAATGAGCAGTTCTTC	CASSSLGLGWNEQFF
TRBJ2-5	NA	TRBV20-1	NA	TGCAGCTCAATCAGGAGCCAAGAGACCCAGTACTTC	CSSIRSQETQYF
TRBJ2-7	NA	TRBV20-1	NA	TGCAGTGCTCGTAGTGCTAGCTACGAGCAGTACTTC	CSARSASYEQYF
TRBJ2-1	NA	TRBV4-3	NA	TGCGCCAGCAGCCAAGAGGCGGACCTAAACCACAATGAGCAGTTCTTC	CASSQEADLNHNEQFF
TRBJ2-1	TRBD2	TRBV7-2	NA	TGTGCCAGCACCCTCCAACCCCTTGGCGGGAGTGGGCATGAGCAGTTCTTC	CASTLQPLGGSGHEQFF
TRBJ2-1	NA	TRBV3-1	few	TGTGCCAGCAACTCAGGGGTAAACTCAGTCAATGAGCAGTTCTTC	CASNSGVNSVNEQFF
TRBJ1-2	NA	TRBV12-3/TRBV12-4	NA	TGTGCCAGCAGTTTCCGTCGAAATGAGGGCTACACCTTC	CASSFRRNEGYTF
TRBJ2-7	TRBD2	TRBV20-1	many	TGCAGTGCCCCACCCGGGACTAACTCGCGGGAGCAGTACTTC	CSAPPGTNSREQYF
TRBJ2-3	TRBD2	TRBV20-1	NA	TGCAGTGCTAGAGTGGATAGCGGGAGTCGTACGCAGTATTTT	CSARVDSGSRTQYF
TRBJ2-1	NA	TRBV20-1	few	TGCAGTGCTAGTTGGGGGAGCTCCTACAATGAGCAGTTCTTC	CSASWGSSYNEQFF
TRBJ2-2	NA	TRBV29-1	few	TGCAGCGTTGACGGGAGTGGGACCGGGGAGCTGTTTTTT	CSVDGSGTGELFF
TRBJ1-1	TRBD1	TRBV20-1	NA	TGCAGTGCTAGGGGGACAGGGAACACTGAAGCTTTCTTT	CSARGTGNTEAFF